The present entry profiles one T cell receptor (beta chain) with its context. The CDR3 has 18 amino acids. CDR1 is MGHRA, CDR2 YSYEKL, per germline. With 4 bases clipped from V and 3 bases from J, the junction kept 13 bases outside the gene matches. The data belong to a study of OX40 agonist ivuxolimab in advanced cancers. Study overall: Patients receiving dose escalation had hepatocellular carcinoma, melanoma, renal cell or head and neck cancer.

Generated by immunoSEQ multiplex PCR, the TCRdb table keeps only in-frame clones and is missing some. The sample lists around 63,000 clones, 80% to 90% occurring once. Sample: CD4+ or CD8+ T cells sorted from blood, taken in a trial of the OX40 agonist ivuxolimab. The genes are TRBV4-1 and TRBJ2-3; 10 positions match TRBD1. The TCR was taken from an adult with an advanced solid tumor such as melanoma, head and neck, liver or kidney cancer. CDR3 sequence (DNA): TGCGCCAGCAGCCGCCACCAGACAGGGGGCGCAGGGACAGATACGCAGTATTTT. The encoded protein is CASSRHQTGGAGTDTQYF.